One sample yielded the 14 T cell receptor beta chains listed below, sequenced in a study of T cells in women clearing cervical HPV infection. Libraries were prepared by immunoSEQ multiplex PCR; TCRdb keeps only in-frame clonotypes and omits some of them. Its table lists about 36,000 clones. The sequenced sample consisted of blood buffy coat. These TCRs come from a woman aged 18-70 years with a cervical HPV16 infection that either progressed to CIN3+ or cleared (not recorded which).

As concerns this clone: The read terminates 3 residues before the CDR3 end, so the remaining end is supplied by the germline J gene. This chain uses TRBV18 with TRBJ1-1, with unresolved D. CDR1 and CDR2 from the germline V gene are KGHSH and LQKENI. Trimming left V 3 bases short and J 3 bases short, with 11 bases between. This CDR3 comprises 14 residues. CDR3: CASSPLAVDTEAFF. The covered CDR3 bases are TGTGCCAGCTCACCGCTCGCAGTGGACACTGAA.

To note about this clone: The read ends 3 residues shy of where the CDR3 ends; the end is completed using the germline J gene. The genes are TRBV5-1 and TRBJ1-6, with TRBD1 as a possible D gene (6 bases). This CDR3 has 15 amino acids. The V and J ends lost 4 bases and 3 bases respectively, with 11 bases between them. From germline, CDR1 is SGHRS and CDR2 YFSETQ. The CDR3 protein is CASSPTGFYNSPLHF. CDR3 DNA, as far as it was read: TGCGCCAGCAGCCCCACAGGGTTCTATAATTCACCC.

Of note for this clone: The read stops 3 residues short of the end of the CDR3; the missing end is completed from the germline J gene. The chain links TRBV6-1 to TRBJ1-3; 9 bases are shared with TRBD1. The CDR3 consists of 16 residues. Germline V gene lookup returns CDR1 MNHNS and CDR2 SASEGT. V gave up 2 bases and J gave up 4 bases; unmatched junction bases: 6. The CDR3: CASSERGTGRGNTIYF. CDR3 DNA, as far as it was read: TGTGCCAGCAGTGAAAGGGGGACAGGGAGAGGAAACACC.

CDR3 DNA (partial): TGCGCCAGCAGCTTGGTGGCAGGATCCACCGGGGAG. Protein sequence: CASSLVAGSTGE. The complete CDR3 reads CASSLVAGSTGELFF. The J gene is TRBJ2-2, the V gene TRBV5-1; D unresolved. The read stops 3 residues short of the end of the CDR3; the missing end is completed from the germline J gene. Per germline, CDR1 SGHRS and CDR2 YFSETQ. The CDR3 covers 15 residues. With 0 bases removed from V and 4 bases from J, the gap between germline ends came to 10 bases.

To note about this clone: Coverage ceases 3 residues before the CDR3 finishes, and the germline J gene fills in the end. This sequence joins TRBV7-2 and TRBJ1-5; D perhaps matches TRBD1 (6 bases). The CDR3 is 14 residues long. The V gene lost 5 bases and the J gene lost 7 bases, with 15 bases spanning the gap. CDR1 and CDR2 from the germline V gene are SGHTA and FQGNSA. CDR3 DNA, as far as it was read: TGTGCCAGCAGCATACAGGGCCCCCGACAGCCC. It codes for CASSIQGPRQP. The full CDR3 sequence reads CASSIQGPRQPQHF.

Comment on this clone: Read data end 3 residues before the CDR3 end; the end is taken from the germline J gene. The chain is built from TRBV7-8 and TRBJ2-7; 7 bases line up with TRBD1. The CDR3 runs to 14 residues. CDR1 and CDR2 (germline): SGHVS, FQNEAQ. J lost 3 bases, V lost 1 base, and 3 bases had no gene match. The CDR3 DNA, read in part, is TGTGCCAGCAGCTTAGGGACAGGCCGCTACGAG. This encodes CASSLGTGRYE. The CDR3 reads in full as CASSLGTGRYEQYF.

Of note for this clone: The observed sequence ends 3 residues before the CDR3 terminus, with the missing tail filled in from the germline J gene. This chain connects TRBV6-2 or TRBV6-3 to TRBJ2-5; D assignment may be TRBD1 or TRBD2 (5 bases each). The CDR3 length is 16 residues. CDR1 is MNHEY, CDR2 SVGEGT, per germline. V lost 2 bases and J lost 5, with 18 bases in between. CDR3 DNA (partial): TGTGCCAGCAGTTACGGGCAGGGAGAGGTTTCCGAGACC. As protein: CASSYGQGEVSET. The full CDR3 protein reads CASSYGQGEVSETQYF.

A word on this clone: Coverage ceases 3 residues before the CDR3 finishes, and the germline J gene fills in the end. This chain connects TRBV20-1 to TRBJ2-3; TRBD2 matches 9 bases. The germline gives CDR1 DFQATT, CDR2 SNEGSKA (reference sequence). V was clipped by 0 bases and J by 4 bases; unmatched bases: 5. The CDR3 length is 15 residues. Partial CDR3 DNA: TGCAGTGCTAGAGATTGGGGCGGGGGGGCAGATACG. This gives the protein CSARDWGGGADT. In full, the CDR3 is CSARDWGGGADTQYF.

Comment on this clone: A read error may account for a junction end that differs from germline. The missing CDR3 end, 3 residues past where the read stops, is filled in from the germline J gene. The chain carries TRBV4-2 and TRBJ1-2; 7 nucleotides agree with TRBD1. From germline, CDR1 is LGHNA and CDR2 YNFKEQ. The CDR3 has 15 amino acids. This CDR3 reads CASRGAVQGNYGYTF. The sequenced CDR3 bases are TGCGCCAGCAGGGGGGCGGTCCAGGGCAACTATGGC.

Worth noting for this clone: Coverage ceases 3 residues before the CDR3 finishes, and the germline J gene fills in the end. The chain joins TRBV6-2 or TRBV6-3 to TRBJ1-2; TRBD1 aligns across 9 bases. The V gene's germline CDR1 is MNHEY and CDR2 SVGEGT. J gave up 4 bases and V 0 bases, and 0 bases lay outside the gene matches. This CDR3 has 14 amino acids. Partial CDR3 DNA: TGTGCCAGCAGTTACTCGACAGGGGGCTATGGC. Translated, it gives CASSYSTGGYG. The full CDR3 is CASSYSTGGYGYTF.

The sequenced part of the CDR3 DNA is TGTGCCAGCAGCGGCGTAGGCGGCGATACG. Translating gives CASSGVGGDT. The complete CDR3 sequence is CASSGVGGDTQYF. The chain employs TRBV5-4 and TRBJ2-3; the D is unclear. With the read ending 3 residues before the CDR3 end, the germline J gene is used to fill in that end. This CDR3 contains 13 residues. CDR1 is SGHNT, CDR2 YYREEE, per germline (reference sequence). V shed 4 bases and J shed 6 bases, with 12 bases lying between them.

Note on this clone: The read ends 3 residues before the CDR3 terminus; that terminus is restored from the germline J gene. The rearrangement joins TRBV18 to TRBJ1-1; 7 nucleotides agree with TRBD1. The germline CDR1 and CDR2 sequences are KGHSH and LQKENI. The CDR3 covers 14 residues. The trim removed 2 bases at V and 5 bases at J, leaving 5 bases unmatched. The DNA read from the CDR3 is TGTGCCAGCTCACCATCCCAGGGGGTGACTGAA. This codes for CASSPSQGVTE. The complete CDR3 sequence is CASSPSQGVTEAFF. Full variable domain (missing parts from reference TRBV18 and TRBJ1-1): NAGVMQNPRHLVRRRGQEARLRCSPMKGHSHVYWYRQLPEEGLKFMVYLQKENIIDESGMPKERFSAEFPKEGPSILRIQQVVRGDSAAYFCASSPSQGVTEAFFGQGTRLTVV.

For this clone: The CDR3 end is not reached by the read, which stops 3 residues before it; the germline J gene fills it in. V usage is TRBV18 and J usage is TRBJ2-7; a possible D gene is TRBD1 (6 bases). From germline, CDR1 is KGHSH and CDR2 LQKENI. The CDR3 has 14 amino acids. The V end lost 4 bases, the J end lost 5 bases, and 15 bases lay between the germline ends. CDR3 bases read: TGTGCCAGCTCACTTTGGGCAGGGGCCAACGAG. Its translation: CASSLWAGANE. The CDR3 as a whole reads CASSLWAGANEQYF.

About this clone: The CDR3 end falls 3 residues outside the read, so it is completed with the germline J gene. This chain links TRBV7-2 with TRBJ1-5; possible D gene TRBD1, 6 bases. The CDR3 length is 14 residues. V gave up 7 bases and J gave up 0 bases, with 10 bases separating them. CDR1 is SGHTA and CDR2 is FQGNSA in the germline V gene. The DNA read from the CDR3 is TGTGCCAGCAACGAACAGGGTAGCAATCAGCCC. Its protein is CASNEQGSNQP. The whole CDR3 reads CASNEQGSNQPQHF.